The 5 T cell receptor beta chains reported below all come from one sample, sequenced in a study of long-term antiretroviral therapy in people with HIV. Version v3.0 of the immunoSEQ assay was performed at survey level. The repertoire was sequenced with immunoSEQ multiplex PCR; TCRdb's copy has only in-frame clones and lacks some. The sample has about 24,000 clones, approximately 88% seen once. This sample comprised unsorted PBMCs, obtained 1.8 years before starting antiretroviral therapy. All receptors derive from a man in his fifties or sixties with HIV.

The chain has TRBV19 and TRBJ2-3; D is unclear. Germline V gene lookup returns CDR1 LNHDA and CDR2 SQIVND (reference sequence). V lost 4 bases, J lost 1 base, and 3 bases lay in between. The CDR3 has 12 amino acids. CDR3 nucleotide sequence: TGTGCCAGTAGTAAGGGCACAGATACGCAGTATTTT. Its translation is CASSKGTDTQYF.

The J gene is TRBJ2-7, the V gene TRBV5-1, with 12 bases lining up with TRBD1. CDR1 and CDR2 (germline): SGHRS, YFSETQ. Trimming at V came to 4 bases and at J to 5 bases, leaving 4 bases not matched to a gene. The CDR3 runs to 14 residues. CDR3 DNA sequence: TGCGCCAGCAGCGCCGGGACAGGGGGCAACGAGCAGTACTTC. It yields the protein CASSAGTGGNEQYF.

The chain links TRBV14 to TRBJ2-5; TRBD1 is a possible D gene (5 bases). The V and J ends lost 4 bases and 4 bases respectively, with 19 bases between them. In germline, CDR1 is SGHDN, CDR2 FVKESK. This CDR3 is built from 16 residues. Here the CDR3 reads CASSPPQGWGGETQYF. The CDR3 DNA reads as TGTGCCAGCAGCCCTCCGCAGGGCTGGGGCGGAGAGACCCAGTACTTC.

The chain combines TRBV5-1 with TRBJ2-3; D uncertain. This CDR3 contains 12 residues. Germline V gene lookup returns CDR1 SGHRS and CDR2 YFSETQ. The V end lost 1 base, the J end lost 3 bases, and 3 bases lay between the germline ends. The DNA for the CDR3 is TGCGCCAGCAGCTTGTCTACAGATACGCAGTATTTT. It encodes CASSLSTDTQYF.

The CDR3 loop is CASSLGDRGQETQYF. The CDR3, as DNA: TGTGCCAGCAGCTTAGGGGACAGGGGGCAAGAGACCCAGTACTTC. This chain joins TRBV7-9 and TRBJ2-5; TRBD1 aligns across 11 bases. This CDR3 is built from 15 residues. Germline CDR1 reads SEHNR; CDR2 reads FQNEAQ (reference sequence). With 1 base clipped from V and 2 bases from J, the junction kept 0 bases outside the gene matches.